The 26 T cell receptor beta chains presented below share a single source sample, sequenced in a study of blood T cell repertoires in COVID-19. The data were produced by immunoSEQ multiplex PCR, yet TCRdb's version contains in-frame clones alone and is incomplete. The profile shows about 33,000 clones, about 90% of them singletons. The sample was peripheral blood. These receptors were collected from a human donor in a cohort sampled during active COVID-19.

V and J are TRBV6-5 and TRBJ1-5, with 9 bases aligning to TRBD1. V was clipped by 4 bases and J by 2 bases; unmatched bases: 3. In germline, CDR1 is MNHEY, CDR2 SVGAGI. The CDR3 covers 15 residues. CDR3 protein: CASSFRTGGNQPQHF. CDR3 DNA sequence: TGTGCCAGCAGTTTCCGGACAGGGGGCAATCAGCCCCAGCATTTT.

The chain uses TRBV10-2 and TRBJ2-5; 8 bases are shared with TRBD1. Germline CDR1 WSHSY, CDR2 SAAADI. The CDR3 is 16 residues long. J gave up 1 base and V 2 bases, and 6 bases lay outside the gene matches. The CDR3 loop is CASSEGRDRTQETQYF. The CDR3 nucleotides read TGCGCCAGCAGTGAGGGCCGGGACAGGACCCAAGAGACCCAGTACTTC.

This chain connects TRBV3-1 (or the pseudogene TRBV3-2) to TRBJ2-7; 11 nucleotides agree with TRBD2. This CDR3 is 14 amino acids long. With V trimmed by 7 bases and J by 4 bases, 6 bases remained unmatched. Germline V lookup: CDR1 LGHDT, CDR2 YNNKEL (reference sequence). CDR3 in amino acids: CASTPTSGGYEQYF. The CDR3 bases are TGTGCCAGCACCCCTACTAGCGGGGGTTACGAGCAGTACTTC.

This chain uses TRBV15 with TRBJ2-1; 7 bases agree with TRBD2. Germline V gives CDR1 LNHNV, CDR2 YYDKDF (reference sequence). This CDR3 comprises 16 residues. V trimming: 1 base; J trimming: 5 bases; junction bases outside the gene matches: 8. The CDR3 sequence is CATSRGTRGGDNEQFF. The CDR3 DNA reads TGTGCCACCAGCAGAGGGACTAGAGGTGGGGACAATGAGCAGTTCTTC.

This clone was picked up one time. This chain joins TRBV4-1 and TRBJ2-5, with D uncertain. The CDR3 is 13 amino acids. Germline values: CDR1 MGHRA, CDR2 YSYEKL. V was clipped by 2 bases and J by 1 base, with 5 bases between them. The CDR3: CASSQPGQETQYF. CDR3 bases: TGCGCCAGCAGCCAACCGGGCCAAGAGACCCAGTACTTC.

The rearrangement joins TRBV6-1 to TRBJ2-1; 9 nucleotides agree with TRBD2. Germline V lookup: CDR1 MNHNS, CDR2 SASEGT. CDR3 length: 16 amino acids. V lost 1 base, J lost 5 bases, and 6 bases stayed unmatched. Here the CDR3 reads CASSEEDGGGDNEQFF. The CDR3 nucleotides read TGTGCCAGCAGTGAAGAGGATGGCGGGGGGGACAATGAGCAGTTCTTC.

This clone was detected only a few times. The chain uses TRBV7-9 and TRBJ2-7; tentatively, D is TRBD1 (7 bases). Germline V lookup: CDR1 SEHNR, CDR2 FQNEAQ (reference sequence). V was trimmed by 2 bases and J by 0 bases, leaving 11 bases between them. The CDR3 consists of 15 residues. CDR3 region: CASSLRGRDSYEQYF. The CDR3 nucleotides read TGTGCCAGCAGCTTAAGGGGGCGGGACTCCTACGAGCAGTACTTC.

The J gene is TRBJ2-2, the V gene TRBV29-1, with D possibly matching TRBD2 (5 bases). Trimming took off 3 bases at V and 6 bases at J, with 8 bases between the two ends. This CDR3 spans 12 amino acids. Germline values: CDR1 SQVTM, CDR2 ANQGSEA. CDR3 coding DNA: TGCAGCGTTGACGGGGTTCCCGGGGAGCTGTTTTTT. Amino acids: CSVDGVPGELFF.

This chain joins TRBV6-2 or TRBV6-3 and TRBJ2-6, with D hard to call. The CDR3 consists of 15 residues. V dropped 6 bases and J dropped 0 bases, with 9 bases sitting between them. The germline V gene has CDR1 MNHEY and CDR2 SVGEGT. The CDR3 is CASSHLRSGANVLTF. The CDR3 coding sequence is TGTGCCAGCAGCCATCTGCGCTCTGGGGCCAACGTCCTGACTTTC.

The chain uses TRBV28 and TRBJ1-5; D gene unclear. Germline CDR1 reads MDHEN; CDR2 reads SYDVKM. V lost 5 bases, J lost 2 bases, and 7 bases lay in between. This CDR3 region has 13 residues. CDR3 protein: CASSGGGNQPQHF. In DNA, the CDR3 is TGTGCCAGCAGTGGAGGTGGCAATCAGCCCCAGCATTTT. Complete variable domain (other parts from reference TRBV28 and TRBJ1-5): DVKVTQSSRYLVKRTGEKVFLECVQDMDHENMFWYRQDPGLGLRLIYFSYDVKMKEKGDIPEGYSVSREKKERFSLILESASTNQTSMYLCASSGGGNQPQHFGDGTRLSIL.

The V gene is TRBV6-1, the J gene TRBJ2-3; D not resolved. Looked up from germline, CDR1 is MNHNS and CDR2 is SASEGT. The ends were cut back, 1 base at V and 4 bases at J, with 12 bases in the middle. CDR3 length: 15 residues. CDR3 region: CASSEGANPADTQYF. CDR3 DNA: TGTGCCAGCAGTGAAGGGGCCAATCCAGCAGATACGCAGTATTTT.

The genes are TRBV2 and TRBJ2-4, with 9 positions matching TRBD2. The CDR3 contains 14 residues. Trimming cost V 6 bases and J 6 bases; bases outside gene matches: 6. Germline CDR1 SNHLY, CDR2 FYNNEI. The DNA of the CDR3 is TGTGCCAGCAGGGATAGCGGGGGCGCAAACATTCAGTACTTC. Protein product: CASRDSGGANIQYF.

The CDR3, as DNA: TGTGCCAGCGCCCGGAACGGGGAGAACACTGAAGCTTTCTTT. This gives the protein CASARNGENTEAFF. The chain couples TRBV6-5 to TRBJ1-1; D uncertain. The CDR3 contains 14 residues. Trimming pared 8 bases from V and 1 base from J, leaving 14 bases between. Germline CDR1 and CDR2: MNHEY and SVGAGI.

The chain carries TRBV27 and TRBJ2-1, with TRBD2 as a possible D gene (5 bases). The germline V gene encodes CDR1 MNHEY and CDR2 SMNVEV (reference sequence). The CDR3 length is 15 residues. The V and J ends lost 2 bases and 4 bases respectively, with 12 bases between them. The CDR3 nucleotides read TGTGCCAGCAGTTTACGGCGGGCAACTTACAATGAGCAGTTCTTC. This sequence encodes CASSLRRATYNEQFF.

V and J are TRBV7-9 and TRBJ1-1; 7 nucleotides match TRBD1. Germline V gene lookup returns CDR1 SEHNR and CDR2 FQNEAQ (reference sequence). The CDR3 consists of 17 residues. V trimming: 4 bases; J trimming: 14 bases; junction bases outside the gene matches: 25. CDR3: CASSSDSGLTGDPFGFF. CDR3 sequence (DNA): TGTGCCAGCAGCTCAGACTCAGGCCTTACAGGGGACCCCTTTGGGTTCTTT.

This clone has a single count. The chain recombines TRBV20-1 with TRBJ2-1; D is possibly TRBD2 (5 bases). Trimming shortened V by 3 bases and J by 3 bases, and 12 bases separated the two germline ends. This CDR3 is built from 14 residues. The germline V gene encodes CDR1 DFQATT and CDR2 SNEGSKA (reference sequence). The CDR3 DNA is TGCAGTGCTAGTTTGACTACACTCTACAATGAGCAGTTCTTC. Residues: CSASLTTLYNEQFF.

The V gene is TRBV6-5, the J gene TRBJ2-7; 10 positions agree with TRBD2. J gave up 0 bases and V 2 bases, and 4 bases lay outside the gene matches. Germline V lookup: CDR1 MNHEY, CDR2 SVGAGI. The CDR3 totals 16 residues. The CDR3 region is CASSYVSGRSSYEQYF. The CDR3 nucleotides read TGTGCCAGCAGTTACGTTAGCGGGAGGAGCTCCTACGAGCAGTACTTC.

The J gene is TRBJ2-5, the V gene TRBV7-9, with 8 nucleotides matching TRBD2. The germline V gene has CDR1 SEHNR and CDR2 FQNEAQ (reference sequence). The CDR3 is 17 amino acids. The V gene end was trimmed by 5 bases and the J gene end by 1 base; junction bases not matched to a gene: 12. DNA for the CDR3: TGTGCCAGCAGCCTAGGGGGGGCTAGCGGGCCCCAAGAGACCCAGTACTTC. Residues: CASSLGGASGPQETQYF.

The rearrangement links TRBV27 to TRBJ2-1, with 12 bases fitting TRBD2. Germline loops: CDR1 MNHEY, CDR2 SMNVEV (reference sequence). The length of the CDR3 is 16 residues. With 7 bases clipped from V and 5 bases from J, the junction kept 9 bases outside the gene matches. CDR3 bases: TGTGCCAGCACCGAACTAGCGGGGGGCAAAAACAATGAGCAGTTCTTC. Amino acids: CASTELAGGKNNEQFF.

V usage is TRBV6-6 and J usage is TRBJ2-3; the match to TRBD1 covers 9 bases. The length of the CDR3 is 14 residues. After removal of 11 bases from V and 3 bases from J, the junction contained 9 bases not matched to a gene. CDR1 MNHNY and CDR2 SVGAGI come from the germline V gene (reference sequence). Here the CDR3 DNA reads TGTGCCGGAAAACAGGGGGCTAGGACAGATACGCAGTATTTT. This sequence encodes CAGKQGARTDTQYF.

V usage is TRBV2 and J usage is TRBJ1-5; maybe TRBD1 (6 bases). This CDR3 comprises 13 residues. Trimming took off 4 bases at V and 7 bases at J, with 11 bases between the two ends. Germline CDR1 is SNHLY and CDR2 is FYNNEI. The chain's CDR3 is CASSVGGQQPQHF. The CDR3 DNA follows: TGTGCCAGCAGTGTTGGGGGCCAGCAGCCCCAGCATTTT.

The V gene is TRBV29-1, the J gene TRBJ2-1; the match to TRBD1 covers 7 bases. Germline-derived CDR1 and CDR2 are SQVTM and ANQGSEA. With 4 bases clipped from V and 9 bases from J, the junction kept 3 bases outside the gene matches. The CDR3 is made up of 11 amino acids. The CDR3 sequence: CSVATGSEQFF. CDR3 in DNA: TGCAGCGTTGCGACAGGGTCTGAGCAGTTCTTC.

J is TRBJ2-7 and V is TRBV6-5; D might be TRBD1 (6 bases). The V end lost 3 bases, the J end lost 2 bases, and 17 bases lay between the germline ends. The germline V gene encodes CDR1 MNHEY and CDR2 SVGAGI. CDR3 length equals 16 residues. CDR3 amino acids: CASSYSPGTYAYEQYF. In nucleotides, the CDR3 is TGTGCCAGCAGTTATTCCCCCGGGACATATGCCTACGAGCAGTACTTC.

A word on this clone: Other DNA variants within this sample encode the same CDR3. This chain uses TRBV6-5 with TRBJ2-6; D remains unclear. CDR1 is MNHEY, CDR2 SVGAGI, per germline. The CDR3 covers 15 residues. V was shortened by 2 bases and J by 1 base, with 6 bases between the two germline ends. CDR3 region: CASSYRGSGANVLTF. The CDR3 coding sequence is TGTGCCAGCAGTTACCGAGGATCTGGGGCCAACGTCCTGACTTTC.

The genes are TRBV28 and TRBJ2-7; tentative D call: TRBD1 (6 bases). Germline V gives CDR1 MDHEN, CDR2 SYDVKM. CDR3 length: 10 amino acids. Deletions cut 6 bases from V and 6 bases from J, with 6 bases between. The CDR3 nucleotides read TGTGCCAGCAGAGGGGGCGAGCAGTACTTC. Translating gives CASRGGEQYF.

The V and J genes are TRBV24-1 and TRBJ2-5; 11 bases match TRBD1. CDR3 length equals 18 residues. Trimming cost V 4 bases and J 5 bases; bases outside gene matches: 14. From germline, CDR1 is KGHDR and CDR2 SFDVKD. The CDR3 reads CATSDPSGTGGSLETQYF. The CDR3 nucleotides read TGTGCCACCAGTGACCCCTCCGGGACAGGGGGTTCATTGGAGACCCAGTACTTC.